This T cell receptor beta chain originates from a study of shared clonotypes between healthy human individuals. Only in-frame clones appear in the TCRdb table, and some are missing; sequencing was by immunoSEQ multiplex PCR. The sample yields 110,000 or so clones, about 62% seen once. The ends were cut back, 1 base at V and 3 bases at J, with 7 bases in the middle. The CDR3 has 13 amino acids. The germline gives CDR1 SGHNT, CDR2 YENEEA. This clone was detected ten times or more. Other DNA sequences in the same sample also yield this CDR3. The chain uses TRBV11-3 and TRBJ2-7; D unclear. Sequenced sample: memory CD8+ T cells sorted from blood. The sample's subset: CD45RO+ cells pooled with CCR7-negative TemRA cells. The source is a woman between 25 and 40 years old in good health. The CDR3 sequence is CASSLGPNYEQYF. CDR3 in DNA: TGTGCCAGCAGCTTAGGTCCAAACTACGAGCAGTACTTC.